This T cell receptor (beta chain) is drawn from a study of blood T cells in healthy people across ages. Study-wide results and limits: In older individuals, TCR beta diversity per million T cells was lower, falling roughly linearly with age. Total diversity from one million sequenced T cells was likely underestimated.

Primers used in a second PCR of about 6 to 11 cycles were a sample-barcoded 5' primer and a J-beta primer mix. Each cDNA molecule was tagged by a template-switch adaptor with 12 random nucleotides. TCRdb used MiXCR to reprocess the 5' RACE reads, holding one entry per CDR3 protein. This table holds 1.5 million to 2 million distinct CDR3 sequences, 49% found once. Per sample, no less than 5 micrograms of total RNA were extracted. The CDR3 is 14 amino acids. Germline assignment: CDR1 SGHTA and CDR2 FQGTGA. Trimming stripped 5 bases from V and 5 bases from J, with 13 bases between. For this clonotype: Its antigen remains unidentified.

The origin of this receptor is a woman in her 40s in good health. The sample taken for sequencing was blood. This chain uses TRBV7-3 with TRBJ2-1; possible D gene TRBD2, 5 bases. The CDR3, as DNA: TGTGCCAGCAGCATGCTAGCTACCAACAATGAGCAGTTCTTC. Translating gives CASSMLATNNEQFF.